Included here is one T cell receptor beta chain sequence, with context. Profiling relied on immunoSEQ multiplex PCR, and the TCRdb table lists in-frame clones only, not all of them. Here the sample spans 250,000 or so clones, 83% being singletons. The ends lost 3 bases at V and 5 bases at J; junction bases unmatched: 7. The CDR3 loop spans 15 amino acids. Per the germline V gene, CDR1 is SGHRS and CDR2 is YFSETQ. The data were taken from a study of blood T cell repertoires in COVID-19. This sequence was found in a human donor in a cohort sampled during active COVID-19. The source material was peripheral blood. The V call is TRBV5-1, the J call TRBJ1-2, with TRBD1 matching over 10 bases. CDR3 sequence reads: CASSSTGTGDYGYTF. Written as DNA, the CDR3 is TGCGCCAGCAGCTCCACCGGGACAGGGGATTATGGCTACACCTTC.